The source of this T cell receptor beta chain is a study of beta chain features in type 1 diabetes. The whole isolated RNA underwent reverse transcription, so sequencing captured expressed TCRB transcripts. The repertoire was sequenced with immunoSEQ multiplex PCR; TCRdb's copy has only in-frame clones and lacks some. The sample has 450,000 to 550,000 clones, about 30% seen once. General observations from the study: Within patients, naive, central memory and Treg TCRB repertoires seemed more similar than within healthy donors.

This CDR3 region has 13 residues. Germline V gives CDR1 SGHDT, CDR2 YYEEEE. Trimming pared 4 bases from V and 10 bases from J, leaving 14 bases between. As regards this clone: Its target is not known.

In total, each donor contributed a single heparinised blood draw that averaged around 100 mL. The sequenced sample was naive CD4+ T cells from blood. The genes are TRBV5-6 and TRBJ1-4, with a tentative D call TRBD1 (5 bases). The receptor was isolated from a man aged 18 to 29 in good health. CDR3 in DNA: TGTGCCAGCAGCACCCAGGGCCGAGGAAAACTGTTTTTT. Translated: CASSTQGRGKLFF.